This section outlines one TCR beta chain sequence together with its context. Its antigen is not identified. The CDR3 length is 15 residues. Between the trimmed V and J ends, which lost 2 bases and 1 base, there was a span of 12 bases. Germline CDR1 reads MDHEN; CDR2 reads SYDVKM. These data belong to a study of cytomegalovirus exposure and HLA in healthy donors. Study details: Caucasian-associated ancestry cluster membership applied to around 76% of around 400 genotyped donors. Study-wide points: A classifier reportedly called cytomegalovirus status with high sensitivity and specificity. Fewer N-insertions (relative to the 666-donor mean) were reportedly seen in an Asian-associated ancestry cluster in a later analysis.

The PCR contained 60 Vbeta and 13 Jbeta primers. Produced via immunoSEQ multiplex PCR; TCRdb's table is partial and in-frame only. The repertoire holds 270,000 or so clones, with about nine tenths as singletons. The specimen was PBMCs. This TCR came from a man in his forties in good health and CMV-seropositive. The genes are TRBV28 and TRBJ2-7, with D maybe TRBD1 (5 bases). CDR3 residues: CASSLAPGSSYEQYF. CDR3 DNA sequence: TGTGCCAGCAGTTTAGCCCCAGGGTCGTCCTACGAGCAGTACTTC.